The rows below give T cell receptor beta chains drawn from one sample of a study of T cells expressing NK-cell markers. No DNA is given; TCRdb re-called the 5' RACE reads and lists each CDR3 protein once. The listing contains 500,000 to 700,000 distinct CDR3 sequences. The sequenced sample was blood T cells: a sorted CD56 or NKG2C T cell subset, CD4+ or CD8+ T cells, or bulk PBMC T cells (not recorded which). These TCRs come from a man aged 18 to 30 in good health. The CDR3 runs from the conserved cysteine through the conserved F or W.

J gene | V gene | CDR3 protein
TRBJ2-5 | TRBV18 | CASSPPNRGETQYF
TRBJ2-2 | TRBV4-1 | CASSQVAGGPTGELFF
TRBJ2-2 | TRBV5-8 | CASSLVSSIYTGELFF
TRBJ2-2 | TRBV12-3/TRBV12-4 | CASSLVAPGPTGELFF
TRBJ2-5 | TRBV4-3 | CASSQGSGGMETQYF
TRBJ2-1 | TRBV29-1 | CSVEWTGGYNEQFF
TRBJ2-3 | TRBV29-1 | CSAVRTSGKTDTQYF
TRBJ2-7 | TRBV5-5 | CASSLRTGTQTGGEQYF
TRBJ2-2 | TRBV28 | CASSYSGFTGELFF
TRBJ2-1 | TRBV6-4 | CASSRAGTSGRALGDEQFF
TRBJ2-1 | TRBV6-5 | CASSFGVGNEQFF
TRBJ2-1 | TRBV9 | CASSVRARGGVESYNEQFF
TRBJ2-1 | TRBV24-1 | CATSDRSTSGSSYNEQFF
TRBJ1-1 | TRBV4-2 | CASSPQGKNEAFF
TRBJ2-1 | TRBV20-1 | CSARDPDRGNEQFF
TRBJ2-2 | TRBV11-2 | CASSPSSGKIGELFF
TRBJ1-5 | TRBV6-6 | CATVVSNQPQHF
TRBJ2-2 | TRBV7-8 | CASSGVRGELFF
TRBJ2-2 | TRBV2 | CASSLTGLGVANTGELFF
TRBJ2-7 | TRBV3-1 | CASSYTLAGAYEQYF
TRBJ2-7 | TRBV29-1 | CSVEGLGGAHEYEQYF
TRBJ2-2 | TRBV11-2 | CASSLRGTVNTGELFF
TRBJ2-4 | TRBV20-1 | CSARAWAEIIQYF
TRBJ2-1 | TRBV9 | CASSLTSGTPNEQFF
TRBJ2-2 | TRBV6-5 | CASSYSRDRDGELFF
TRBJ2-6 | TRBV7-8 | CASSFLQGVGANVLTF
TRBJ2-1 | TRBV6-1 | CASRTSLASNEQFF
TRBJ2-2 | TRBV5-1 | CASSPGGGVTGELFF
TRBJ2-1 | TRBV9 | CASSVRYASGTYNEQFF
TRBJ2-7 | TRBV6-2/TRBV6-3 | CASSLETSLNEQYF
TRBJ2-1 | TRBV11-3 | CASSGEANNEQFF
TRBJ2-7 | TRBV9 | CASSATGGPLYEQYF
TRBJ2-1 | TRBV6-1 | CATFLNRGYNEQFF
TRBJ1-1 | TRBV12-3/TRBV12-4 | CASSPRQGGKAFF
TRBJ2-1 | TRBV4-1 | CASSHPGTGAYNEQFF
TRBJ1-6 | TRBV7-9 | CASSRGQGALSPLHF
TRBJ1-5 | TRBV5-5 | CASSLEHSNQPQHF
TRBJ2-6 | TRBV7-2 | CASSYTAWGANVLTF
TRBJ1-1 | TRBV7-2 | CASSFIQRNTEAFF
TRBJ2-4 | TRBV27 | CASSSDSRDIQYF
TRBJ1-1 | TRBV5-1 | CASRTGATNTEAFF
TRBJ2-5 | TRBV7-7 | CASSLEVGDYETQYF
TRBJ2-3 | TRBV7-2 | CASSQIVGSERGTQYF
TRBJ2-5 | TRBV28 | CASSSSGRTLQETQYF
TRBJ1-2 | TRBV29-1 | CSVEDSSSGYTF
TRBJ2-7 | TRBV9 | CASSPRPSGRAYEQYF